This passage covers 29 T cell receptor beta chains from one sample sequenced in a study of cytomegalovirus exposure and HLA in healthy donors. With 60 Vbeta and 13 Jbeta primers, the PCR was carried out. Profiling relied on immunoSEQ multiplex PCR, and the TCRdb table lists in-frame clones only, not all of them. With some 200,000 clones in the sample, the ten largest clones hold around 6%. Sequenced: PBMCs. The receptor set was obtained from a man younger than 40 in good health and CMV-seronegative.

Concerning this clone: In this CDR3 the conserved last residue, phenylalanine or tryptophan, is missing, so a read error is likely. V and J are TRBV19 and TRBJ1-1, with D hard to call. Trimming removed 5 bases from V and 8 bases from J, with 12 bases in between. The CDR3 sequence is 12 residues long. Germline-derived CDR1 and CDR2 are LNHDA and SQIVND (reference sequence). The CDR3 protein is CASSPRTGEAFL. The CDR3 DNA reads TGTGCCAGTAGTCCCAGGACTGGAGAAGCTTTCCTT.

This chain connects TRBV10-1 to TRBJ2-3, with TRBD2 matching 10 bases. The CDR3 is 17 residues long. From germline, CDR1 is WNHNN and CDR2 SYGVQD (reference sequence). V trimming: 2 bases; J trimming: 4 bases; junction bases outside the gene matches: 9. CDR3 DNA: TGCGCCAGCAGTGAGCTGGCTAGCGGGAGATCGGCAGATACGCAGTATTTT. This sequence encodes CASSELASGRSADTQYF.

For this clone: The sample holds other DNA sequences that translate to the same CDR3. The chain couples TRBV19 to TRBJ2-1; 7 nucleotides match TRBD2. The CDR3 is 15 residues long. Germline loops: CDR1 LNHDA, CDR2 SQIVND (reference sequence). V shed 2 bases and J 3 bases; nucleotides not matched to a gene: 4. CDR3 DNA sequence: TGTGCCAGTAGTATAAGTCTAGCGGTCTACAATGAGCAGTTCTTC. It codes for CASSISLAVYNEQFF.

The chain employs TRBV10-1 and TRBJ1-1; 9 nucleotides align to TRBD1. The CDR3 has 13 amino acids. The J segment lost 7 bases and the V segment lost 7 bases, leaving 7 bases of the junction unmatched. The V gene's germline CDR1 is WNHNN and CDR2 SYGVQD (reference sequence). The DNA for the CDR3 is TGCGCCAGCACGGGCGACAGGGGGGATGAAGCTTTCTTT. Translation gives CASTGDRGDEAFF.

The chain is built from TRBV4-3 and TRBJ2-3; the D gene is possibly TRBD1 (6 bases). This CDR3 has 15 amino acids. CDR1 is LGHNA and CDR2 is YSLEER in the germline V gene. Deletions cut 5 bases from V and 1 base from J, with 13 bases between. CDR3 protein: CASSARPGGTDTQYF. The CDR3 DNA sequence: TGCGCCAGCAGCGCCCGCCCAGGGGGCACAGATACGCAGTATTTT.

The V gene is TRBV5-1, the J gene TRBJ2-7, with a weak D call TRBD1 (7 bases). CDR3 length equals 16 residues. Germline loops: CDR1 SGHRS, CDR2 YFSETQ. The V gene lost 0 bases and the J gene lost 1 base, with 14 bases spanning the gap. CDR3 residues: CASSLAGGSFSYEQYF. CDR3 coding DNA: TGCGCCAGCAGCTTGGCAGGGGGGTCCTTTTCCTACGAGCAGTACTTC.

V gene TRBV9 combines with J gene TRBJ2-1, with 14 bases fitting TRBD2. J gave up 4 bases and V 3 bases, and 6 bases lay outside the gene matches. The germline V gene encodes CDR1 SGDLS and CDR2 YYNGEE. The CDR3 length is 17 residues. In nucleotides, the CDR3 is TGTGCCAGCAGCGGGTGGACTAGCGGGAGGTTATACAATGAGCAGTTCTTC. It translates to CASSGWTSGRLYNEQFF.

The CDR3 region is CASSFGQVVSSGANVLTF. CDR3 bases: TGTGCCAGCAGCTTTGGACAGGTTGTCTCCTCTGGGGCCAACGTCCTGACTTTC. V and J are TRBV5-4 and TRBJ2-6; 7 bases are a match to TRBD1. Germline values: CDR1 SGHNT, CDR2 YYREEE (reference sequence). The J segment lost 0 bases and the V segment lost 2 bases, leaving 8 bases of the junction unmatched. This CDR3 comprises 18 residues. Full variable domain (outside the CDR3, taken from reference TRBV5-4 and TRBJ2-6): ETGVTQSPTHLIKTRGQQVTLRCSSQSGHNTVSWYQQALGQGPQFIFQYYREEENGRGNFPPRFSGLQFPNYSSELNVNALELDDSALYLCASSFGQVVSSGANVLTFGAGSRLTVL.

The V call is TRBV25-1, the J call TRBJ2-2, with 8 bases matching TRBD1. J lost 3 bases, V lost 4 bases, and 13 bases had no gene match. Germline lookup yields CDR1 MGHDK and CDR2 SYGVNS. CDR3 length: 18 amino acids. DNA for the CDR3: TGTGCCAGCAGTGGAGGGACAGGCCTCCTACCCCACACCGGGGAGCTGTTTTTT. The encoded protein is CASSGGTGLLPHTGELFF.

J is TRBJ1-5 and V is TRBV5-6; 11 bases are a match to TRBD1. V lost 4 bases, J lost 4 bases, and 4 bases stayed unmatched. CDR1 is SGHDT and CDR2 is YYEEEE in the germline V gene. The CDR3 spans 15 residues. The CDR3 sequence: CASSGGTGGNQPQHF. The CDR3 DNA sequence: TGTGCCAGCAGCGGTGGGACAGGGGGTAATCAGCCCCAGCATTTT. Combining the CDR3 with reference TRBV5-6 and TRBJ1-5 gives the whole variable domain DAGVTQSPTHLIKTRGQQVTLRCSPKSGHDTVSWYQQALGQGPQFIFQYYEEEERQRGNFPDRFSGHQFPNYSSELNVNALLLGDSALYLCASSGGTGGNQPQHFGDGTRLSIL.

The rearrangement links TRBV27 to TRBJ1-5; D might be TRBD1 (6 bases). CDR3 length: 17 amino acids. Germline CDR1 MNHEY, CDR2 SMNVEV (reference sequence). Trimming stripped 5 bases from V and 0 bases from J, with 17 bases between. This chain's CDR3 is CASSTQQGFYSNQPQHF. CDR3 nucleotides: TGTGCCAGCAGTACACAACAGGGATTCTATAGCAATCAGCCCCAGCATTTT.

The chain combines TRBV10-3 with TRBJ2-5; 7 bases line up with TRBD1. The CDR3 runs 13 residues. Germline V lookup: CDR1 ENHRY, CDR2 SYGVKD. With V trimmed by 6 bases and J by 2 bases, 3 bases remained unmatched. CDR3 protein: CAISRDRQETQYF. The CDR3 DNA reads TGTGCCATCAGCCGGGACAGACAAGAGACCCAGTACTTC.

CDR3 nucleotides: TGCGCCAGCAGCCAAGTTTTGGGGAGTAGCAATCAGCCCCAGCATTTT. Protein sequence: CASSQVLGSSNQPQHF. The chain joins TRBV4-1 to TRBJ1-5; D is unclear. Deletions cut 1 base from V and 0 bases from J, with 10 bases between. Looked up from germline, CDR1 is MGHRA and CDR2 is YSYEKL. The CDR3 consists of 16 residues.

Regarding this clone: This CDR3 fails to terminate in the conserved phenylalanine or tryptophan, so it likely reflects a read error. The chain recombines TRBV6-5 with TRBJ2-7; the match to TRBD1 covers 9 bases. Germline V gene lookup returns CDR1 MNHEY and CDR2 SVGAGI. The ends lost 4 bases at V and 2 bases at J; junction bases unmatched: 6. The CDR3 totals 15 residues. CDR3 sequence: CASSSPDRGPYEQYS. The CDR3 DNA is TGTGCCAGCAGTTCCCCGGACAGGGGTCCCTACGAGCAGTACTCC.

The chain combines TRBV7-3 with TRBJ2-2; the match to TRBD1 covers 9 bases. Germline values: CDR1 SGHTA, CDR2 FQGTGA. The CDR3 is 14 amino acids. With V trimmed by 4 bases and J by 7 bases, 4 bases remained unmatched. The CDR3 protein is CASSSQGANGELFF. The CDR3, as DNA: TGTGCCAGCAGCTCACAGGGGGCGAACGGGGAGCTGTTTTTT.

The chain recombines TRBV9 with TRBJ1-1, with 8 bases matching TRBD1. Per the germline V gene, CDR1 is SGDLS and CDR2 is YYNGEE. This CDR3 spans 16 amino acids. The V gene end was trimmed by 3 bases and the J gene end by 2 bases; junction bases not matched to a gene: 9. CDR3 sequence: CASSDRQGTLNTEAFF. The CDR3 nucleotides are TGTGCCAGCAGCGATCGACAGGGGACCCTTAACACTGAAGCTTTCTTT.

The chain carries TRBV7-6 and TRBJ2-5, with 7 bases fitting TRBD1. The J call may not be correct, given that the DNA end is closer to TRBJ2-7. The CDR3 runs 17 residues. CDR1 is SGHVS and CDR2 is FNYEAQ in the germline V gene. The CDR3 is CASSPFPTGKKEYEQYF. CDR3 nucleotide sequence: TGTGCCAGCAGCCCCTTCCCGACAGGGAAAAAAGAGTACGAGCAGTACTTC.

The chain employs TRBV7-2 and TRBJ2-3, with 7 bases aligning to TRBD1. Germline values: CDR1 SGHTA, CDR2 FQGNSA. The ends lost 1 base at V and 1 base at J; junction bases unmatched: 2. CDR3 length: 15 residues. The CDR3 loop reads CASSLEGARTDTQYF. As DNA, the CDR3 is TGTGCCAGCAGCTTAGAGGGGGCCCGCACAGATACGCAGTATTTT.

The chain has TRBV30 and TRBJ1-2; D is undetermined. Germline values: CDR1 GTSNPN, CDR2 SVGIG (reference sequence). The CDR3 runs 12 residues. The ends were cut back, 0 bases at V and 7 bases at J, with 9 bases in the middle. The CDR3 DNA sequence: TGTGCCTGGAGTGTATGGGAGGGTGGCTACACCTTC. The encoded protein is CAWSVWEGGYTF.

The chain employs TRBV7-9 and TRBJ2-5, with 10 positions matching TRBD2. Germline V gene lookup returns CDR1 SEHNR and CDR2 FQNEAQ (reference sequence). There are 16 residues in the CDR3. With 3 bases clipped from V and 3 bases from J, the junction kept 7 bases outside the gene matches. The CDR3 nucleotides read TGTGCCAGCAGCTTTGGGCCTAGCGGGGGCGAAGAGACCCAGTACTTC. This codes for CASSFGPSGGEETQYF.

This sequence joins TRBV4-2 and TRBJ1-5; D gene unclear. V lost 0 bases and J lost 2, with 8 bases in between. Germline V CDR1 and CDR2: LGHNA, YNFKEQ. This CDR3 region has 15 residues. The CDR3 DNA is TGTGCCAGCAGCCAAGATGACGGGGGCAATCAGCCCCAGCATTTT. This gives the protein CASSQDDGGNQPQHF.

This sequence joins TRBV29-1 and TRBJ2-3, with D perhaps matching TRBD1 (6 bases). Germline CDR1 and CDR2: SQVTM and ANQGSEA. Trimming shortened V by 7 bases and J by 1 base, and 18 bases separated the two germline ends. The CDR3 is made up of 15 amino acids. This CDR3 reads CSAHGGQTGTDTQYF. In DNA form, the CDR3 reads TGCAGCGCCCATGGAGGACAGACCGGCACAGATACGCAGTATTTT.

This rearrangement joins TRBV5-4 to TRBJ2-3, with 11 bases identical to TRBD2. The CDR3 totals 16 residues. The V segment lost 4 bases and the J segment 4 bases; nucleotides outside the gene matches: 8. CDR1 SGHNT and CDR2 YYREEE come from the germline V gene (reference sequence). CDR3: CASSRSGRGNADTQYF. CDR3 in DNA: TGTGCCAGCAGCCGTAGCGGGAGGGGGAACGCAGATACGCAGTATTTT.

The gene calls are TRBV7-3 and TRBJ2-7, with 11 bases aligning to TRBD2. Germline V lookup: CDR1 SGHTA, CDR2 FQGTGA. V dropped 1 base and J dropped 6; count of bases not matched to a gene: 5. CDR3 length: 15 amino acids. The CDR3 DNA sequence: TGTGCCAGCAGCTTAATAGGTAGCGGGAGGGCCGAGCAGTACTTC. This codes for CASSLIGSGRAEQYF.

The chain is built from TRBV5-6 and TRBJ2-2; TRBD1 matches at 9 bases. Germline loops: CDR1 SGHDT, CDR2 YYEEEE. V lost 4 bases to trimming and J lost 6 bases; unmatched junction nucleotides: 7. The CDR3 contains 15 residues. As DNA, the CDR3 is TGTGCCAGCAGCCGGAGCACAGGGGGCCCCGGGGAGCTGTTTTTT. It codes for CASSRSTGGPGELFF. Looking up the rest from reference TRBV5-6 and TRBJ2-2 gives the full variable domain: DAGVTQSPTHLIKTRGQQVTLRCSPKSGHDTVSWYQQALGQGPQFIFQYYEEEERQRGNFPDRFSGHQFPNYSSELNVNALLLGDSALYLCASSRSTGGPGELFFGEGSRLTVL.

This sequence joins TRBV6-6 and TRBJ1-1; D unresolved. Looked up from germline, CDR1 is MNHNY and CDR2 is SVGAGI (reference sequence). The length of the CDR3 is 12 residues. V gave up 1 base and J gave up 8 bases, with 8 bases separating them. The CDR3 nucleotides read TGTGCCAGCAGTTACTGGGCCTCGGAAGCTTTCTTT. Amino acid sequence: CASSYWASEAFF.

The CDR3 is CASRNLRGGTTNEKLFF. In DNA form, the CDR3 reads TGTGCCAGCAGAAATCTGAGAGGGGGAACAACTAATGAAAAACTGTTTTTT. The chain uses TRBV11-2 and TRBJ1-4, with TRBD1 as a possible D gene (6 bases). Trimming shortened V by 6 bases and J by 0 bases, and 17 bases separated the two germline ends. The CDR3 loop spans 17 amino acids. CDR1 and CDR2 (germline): SGHAT, FQNNGV.

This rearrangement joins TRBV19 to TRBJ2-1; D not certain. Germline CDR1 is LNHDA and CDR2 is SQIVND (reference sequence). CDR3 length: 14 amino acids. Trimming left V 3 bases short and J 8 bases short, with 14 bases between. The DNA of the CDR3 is TGTGCCAGTAGTATGGTGACACACCGCGATGAGCAGTTCTTC. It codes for CASSMVTHRDEQFF.

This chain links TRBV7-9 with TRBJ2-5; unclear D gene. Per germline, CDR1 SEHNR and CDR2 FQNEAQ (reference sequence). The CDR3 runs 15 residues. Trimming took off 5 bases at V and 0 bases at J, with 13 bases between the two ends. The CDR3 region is CASSTNHWYQETQYF. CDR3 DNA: TGTGCCAGCAGCACTAATCACTGGTACCAAGAGACCCAGTACTTC.